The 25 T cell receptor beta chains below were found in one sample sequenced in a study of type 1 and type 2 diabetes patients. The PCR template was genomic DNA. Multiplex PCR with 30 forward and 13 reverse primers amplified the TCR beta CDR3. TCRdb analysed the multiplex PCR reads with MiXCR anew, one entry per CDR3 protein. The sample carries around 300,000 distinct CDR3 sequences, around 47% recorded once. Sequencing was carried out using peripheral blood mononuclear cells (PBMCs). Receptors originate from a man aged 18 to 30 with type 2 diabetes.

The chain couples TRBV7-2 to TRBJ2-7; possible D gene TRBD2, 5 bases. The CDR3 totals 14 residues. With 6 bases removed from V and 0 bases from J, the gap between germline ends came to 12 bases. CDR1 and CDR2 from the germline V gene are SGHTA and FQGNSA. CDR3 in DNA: TGTGCCAGCAGGGTAGCGTCAAGCTCCTACGAGCAGTACTTC. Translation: CASRVASSSYEQYF.

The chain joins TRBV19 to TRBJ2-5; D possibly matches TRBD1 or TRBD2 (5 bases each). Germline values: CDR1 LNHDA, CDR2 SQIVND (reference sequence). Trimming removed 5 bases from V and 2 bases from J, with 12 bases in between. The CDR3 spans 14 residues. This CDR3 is CASSLGEPQETQYF. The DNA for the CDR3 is TGTGCCAGTAGTTTGGGGGAACCGCAAGAGACCCAGTACTTC.

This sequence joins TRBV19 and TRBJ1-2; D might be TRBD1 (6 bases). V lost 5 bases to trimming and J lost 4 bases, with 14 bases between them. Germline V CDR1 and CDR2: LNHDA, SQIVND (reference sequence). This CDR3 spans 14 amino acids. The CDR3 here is CASSPLDRTYGYTF. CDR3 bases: TGTGCCAGTAGTCCCCTGGACAGAACCTATGGCTACACCTTC.

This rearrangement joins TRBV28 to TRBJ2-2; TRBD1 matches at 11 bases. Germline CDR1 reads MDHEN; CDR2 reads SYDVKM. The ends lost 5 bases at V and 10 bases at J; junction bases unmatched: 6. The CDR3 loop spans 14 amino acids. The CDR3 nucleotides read TGTGCCAGCAGTCAGGGACAGGGGGGACCGGAGCTGTTTTTT. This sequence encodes CASSQGQGGPELFF. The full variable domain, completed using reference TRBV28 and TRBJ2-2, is DVKVTQSSRYLVKRTGEKVFLECVQDMDHENMFWYRQDPGLGLRLIYFSYDVKMKEKGDIPEGYSVSREKKERFSLILESASTNQTSMYLCASSQGQGGPELFFGEGSRLTVL.

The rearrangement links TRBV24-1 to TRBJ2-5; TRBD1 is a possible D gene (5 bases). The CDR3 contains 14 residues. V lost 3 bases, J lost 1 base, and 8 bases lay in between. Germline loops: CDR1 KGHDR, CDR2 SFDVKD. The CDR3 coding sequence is TGTGCCACCAGTGATGATCAGGGCCAAGAGACCCAGTACTTC. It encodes CATSDDQGQETQYF.

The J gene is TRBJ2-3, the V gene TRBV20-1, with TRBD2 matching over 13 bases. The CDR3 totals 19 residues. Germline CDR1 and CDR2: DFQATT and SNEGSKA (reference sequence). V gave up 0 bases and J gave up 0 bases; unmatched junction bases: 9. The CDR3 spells CSARDIWTSGGPSTDTQYF. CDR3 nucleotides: TGCAGTGCTAGAGATATTTGGACTAGCGGGGGCCCAAGCACAGATACGCAGTATTTT.

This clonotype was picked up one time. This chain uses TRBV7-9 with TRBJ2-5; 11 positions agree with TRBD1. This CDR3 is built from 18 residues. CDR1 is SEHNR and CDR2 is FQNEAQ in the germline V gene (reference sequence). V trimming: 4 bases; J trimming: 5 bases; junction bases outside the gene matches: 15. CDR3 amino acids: CASSYGQGARRGQETQYF. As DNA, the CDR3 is TGTGCCAGCAGCTATGGACAGGGGGCGCGAAGGGGGCAGGAGACCCAGTACTTC.

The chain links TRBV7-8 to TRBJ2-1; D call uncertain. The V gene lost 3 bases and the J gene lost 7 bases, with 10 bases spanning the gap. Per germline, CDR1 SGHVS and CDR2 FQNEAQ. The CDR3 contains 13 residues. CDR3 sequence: CASSFKMSNEQFF. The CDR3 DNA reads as TGTGCCAGCAGCTTCAAAATGTCGAATGAGCAGTTCTTC.

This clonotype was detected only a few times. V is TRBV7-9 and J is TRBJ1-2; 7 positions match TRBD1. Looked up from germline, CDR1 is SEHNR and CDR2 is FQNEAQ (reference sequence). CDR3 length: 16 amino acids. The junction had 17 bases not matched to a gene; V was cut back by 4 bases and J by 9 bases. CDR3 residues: CASSSTRGDRETRYTF. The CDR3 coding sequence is TGTGCCAGCAGCTCAACAAGGGGAGACAGGGAAACGCGCTACACCTTC. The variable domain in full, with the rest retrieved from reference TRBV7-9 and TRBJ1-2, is DTGVSQNPRHKITKRGQNVTFRCDPISEHNRLYWYRQTLGQGPEFLTYFQNEAQLEKSRLLSDRFSAERPKGSFSTLEIQRTEQGDSAMYLCASSSTRGDRETRYTFGSGTRLTVV.

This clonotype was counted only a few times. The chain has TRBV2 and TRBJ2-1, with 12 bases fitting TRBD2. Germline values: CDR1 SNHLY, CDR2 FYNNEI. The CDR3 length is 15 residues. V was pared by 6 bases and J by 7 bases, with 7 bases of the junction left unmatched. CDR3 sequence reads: CASRETSGRGNEQFF. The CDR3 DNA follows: TGTGCCAGCAGGGAGACTAGCGGGAGAGGTAATGAGCAGTTCTTC.

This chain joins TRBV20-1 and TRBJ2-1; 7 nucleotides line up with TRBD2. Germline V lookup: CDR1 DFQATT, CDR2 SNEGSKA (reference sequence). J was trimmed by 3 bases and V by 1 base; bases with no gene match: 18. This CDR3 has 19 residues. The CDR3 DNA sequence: TGCAGTGCTAGAGCGGGCCGGACTAGTAGTAGAAGGGGCTACAATGAGCAGTTCTTC. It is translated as CSARAGRTSSRRGYNEQFF.

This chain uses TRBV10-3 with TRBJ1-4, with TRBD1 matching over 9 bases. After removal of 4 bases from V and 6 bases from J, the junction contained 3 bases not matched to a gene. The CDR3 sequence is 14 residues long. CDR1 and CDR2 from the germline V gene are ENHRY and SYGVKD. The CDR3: CAISGDRGDEKLFF. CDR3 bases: TGTGCCATCAGTGGAGACAGGGGGGATGAAAAACTGTTTTTT.

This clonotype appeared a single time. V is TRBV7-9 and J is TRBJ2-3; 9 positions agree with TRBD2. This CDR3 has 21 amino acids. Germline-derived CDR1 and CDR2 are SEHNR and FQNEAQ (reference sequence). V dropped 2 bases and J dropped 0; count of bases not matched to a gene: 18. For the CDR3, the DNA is TGTGCCAGCAGCTTACCCGAAGTAGCGGGGGCGAAACCTCAAAGCACAGATACGCAGTATTTT. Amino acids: CASSLPEVAGAKPQSTDTQYF.

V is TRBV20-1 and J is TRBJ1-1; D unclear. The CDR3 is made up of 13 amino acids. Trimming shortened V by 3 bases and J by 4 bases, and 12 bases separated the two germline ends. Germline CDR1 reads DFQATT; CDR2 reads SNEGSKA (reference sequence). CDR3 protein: CSASPDGSTEAFF. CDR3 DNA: TGCAGTGCTAGTCCTGACGGGAGCACTGAAGCTTTCTTT.

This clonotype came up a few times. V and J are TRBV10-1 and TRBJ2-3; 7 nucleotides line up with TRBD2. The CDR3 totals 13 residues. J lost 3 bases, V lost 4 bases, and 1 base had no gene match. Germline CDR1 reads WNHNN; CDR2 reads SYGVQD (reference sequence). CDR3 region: CASSGGGTDTQYF. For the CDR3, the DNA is TGCGCCAGCAGTGGGGGGGGAACAGATACGCAGTATTTT.

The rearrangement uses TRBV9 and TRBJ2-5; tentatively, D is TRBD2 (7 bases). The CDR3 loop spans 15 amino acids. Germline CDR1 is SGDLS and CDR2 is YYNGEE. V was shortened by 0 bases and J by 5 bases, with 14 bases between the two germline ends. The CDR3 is CASSVGIGGGETQYF. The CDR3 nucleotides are TGTGCCAGCAGCGTAGGGATTGGGGGGGGCGAGACCCAGTACTTC. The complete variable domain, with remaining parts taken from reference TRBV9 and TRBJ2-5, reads DSGVTQTPKHLITATGQRVTLRCSPRSGDLSVYWYQQSLDQGLQFLIQYYNGEERAKGNILERFSAQQFPDLHSELNLSSLELGDSALYFCASSVGIGGGETQYFGPGTRLLVL.

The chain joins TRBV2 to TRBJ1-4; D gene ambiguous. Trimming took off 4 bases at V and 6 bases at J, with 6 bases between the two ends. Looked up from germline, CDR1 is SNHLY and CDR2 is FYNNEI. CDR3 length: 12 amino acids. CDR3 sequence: CASSVQDEKLFF. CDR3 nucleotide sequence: TGTGCCAGCAGTGTCCAGGATGAAAAACTGTTTTTT.

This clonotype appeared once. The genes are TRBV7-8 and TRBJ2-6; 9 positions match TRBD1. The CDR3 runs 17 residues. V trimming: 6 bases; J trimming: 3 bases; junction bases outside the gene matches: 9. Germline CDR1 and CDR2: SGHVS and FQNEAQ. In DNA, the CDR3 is TGTGCCAGCAGTGCGTGGGACAGGGATGGTGGGGCCAACGTCCTGACTTTC. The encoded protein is CASSAWDRDGGANVLTF. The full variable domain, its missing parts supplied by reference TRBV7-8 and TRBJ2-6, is GAGVSQSPRYKVAKRGQDVALRCDPISGHVSLFWYQQALGQGPEFLTYFQNEAQLDKSGLPSDRFFAERPEGSVSTLKIQRTQQEDSAVYLCASSAWDRDGGANVLTFGAGSRLTVL.

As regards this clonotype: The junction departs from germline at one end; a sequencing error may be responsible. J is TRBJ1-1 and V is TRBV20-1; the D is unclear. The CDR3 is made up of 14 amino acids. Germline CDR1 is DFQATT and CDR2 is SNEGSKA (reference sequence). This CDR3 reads CSASSRIPNTEALF. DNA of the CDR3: TGCAGTGCTAGTTCGCGGATACCGAACACTGAAGCTCTCTTT.

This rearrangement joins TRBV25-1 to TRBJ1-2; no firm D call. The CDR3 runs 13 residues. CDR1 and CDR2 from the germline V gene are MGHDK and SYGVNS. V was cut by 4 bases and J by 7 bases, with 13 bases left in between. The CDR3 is CASSVSNLAGYTF. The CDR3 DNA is TGTGCCAGCAGTGTCTCCAATTTGGCTGGCTACACCTTC.

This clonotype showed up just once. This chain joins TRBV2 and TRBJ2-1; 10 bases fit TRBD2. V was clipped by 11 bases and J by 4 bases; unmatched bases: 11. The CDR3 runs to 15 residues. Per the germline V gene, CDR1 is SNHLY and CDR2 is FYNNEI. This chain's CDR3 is CAGGGLAGEYNEQFF. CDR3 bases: TGTGCCGGCGGCGGGCTAGCGGGAGAATACAATGAGCAGTTCTTC.

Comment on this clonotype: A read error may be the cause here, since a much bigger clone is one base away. CDR3 sequence: CASTARRGAEETQYF. The CDR3 DNA reads as TGTGCCAGCACGGCAAGACGGGGGGCGGAAGAGACCCAGTACTTC. The chain has TRBV19 and TRBJ2-5, with D perhaps matching TRBD2 (7 bases). V was cut by 9 bases and J by 3 bases, with 20 bases left in between. Looked up from germline, CDR1 is LNHDA and CDR2 is SQIVND (reference sequence). The CDR3 contains 15 residues.

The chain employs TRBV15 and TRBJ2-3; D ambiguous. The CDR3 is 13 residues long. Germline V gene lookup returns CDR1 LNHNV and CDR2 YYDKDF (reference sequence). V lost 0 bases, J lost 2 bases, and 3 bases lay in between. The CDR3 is CATSRDFTDTQYF. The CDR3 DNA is TGTGCCACCAGCAGAGATTTCACAGATACGCAGTATTTT.

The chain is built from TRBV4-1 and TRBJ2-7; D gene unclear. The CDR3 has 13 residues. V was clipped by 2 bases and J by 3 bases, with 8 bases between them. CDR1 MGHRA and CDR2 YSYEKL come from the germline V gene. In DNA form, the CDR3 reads TGCGCCAGCAGCCAAAGGGATCTCTACGAGCAGTACTTC. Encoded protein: CASSQRDLYEQYF.

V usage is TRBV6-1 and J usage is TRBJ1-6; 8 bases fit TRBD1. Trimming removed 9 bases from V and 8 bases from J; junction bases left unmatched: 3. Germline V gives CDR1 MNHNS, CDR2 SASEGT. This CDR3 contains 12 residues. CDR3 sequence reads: CASRQGYSPLHF. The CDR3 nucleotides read TGTGCCAGTCGACAGGGGTATTCACCCCTCCACTTT.